This TCR beta chain was captured by sequencing in a study of cytomegalovirus exposure and HLA in healthy donors. Per the germline V gene, CDR1 is MNHNY and CDR2 is SVGAGI (reference sequence). The ends were cut back, 4 bases at V and 6 bases at J, with 22 bases in the middle. This CDR3 has 16 residues. PCR employed 60 Vbeta and 13 Jbeta primers. The protocol was immunoSEQ multiplex PCR, while the TCRdb copy is restricted to in-frame clones and leaves out a portion. This sample yields 170,000 or so clones, of which 80% are seen a single time; 0.5% to 0.8% belongs to the top ten. The chain recombines TRBV6-6 with TRBJ2-7; D might be TRBD2 (5 bases). Sequenced: PBMCs. The receptor was derived from a boy between 5 and 17 years old in good health and CMV-seronegative. CDR3 protein: CASSSSSEVRAAEQYF. The CDR3 DNA is TGTGCCAGCAGTTCCTCCTCTGAAGTGAGGGCCGCCGAGCAGTACTTC.